A single sample gave rise to the 17 T cell receptor beta chains below, sequenced in a study of graft-versus-host responses after intestinal transplantation. The antigens for these receptors are not known. Clones were read by immunoSEQ multiplex PCR, and TCRdb kept only the in-frame ones, dropping some. The profile shows some 92,000 clones, about nine tenths of them singletons. The sample consisted of unstimulated CD4+ T cells sorted from spleen or lymph node cells, taken before intestinal transplant. These receptors were collected from a human donor who received an intestinal transplant.

The gene calls are TRBV7-2 and TRBJ1-1; tentative D call: TRBD1 (5 bases). The CDR3 is made up of 15 amino acids. V dropped 5 bases and J dropped 6 bases, with 19 bases sitting between them. CDR1 and CDR2 (germline): SGHTA, FQGNSA. CDR3 loop: CASSRPQGVRPEAFF. The DNA for the CDR3 is TGTGCCAGCAGCAGACCGCAGGGTGTCCGGCCTGAAGCTTTCTTT.

On this clone itself: One end of the junction varies from germline; a read error may be responsible. The chain uses TRBV2 and TRBJ1-2, with a weak D call TRBD1 (5 bases). CDR1 and CDR2 from the germline V gene are SNHLY and FYNNEI. The CDR3 contains 15 residues. CDR3 sequence (DNA): TGTGTCAGCACCAACCGGGACGTTAAGGGCTATGGCTACACCTTC. This sequence encodes CVSTNRDVKGYGYTF.

The CDR3 region is CASSRRRIDYGYTF. The CDR3 DNA is TGTGCCAGCAGCAGACGACGGATCGACTATGGCTACACCTTC. The rearrangement links TRBV5-6 to TRBJ1-2; D is unclear. The V end lost 4 bases, the J end lost 3 bases, and 13 bases lay between the germline ends. This CDR3 spans 14 amino acids. The germline V gene has CDR1 SGHDT and CDR2 YYEEEE.

The CDR3 coding sequence is TGTGCCAGCAGAGACCGGGACAGGGTATTTGGCTACACCTTC. It translates to CASRDRDRVFGYTF. The chain recombines TRBV28 with TRBJ1-2; 9 bases agree with TRBD1. With 6 bases clipped from V and 7 bases from J, the junction kept 9 bases outside the gene matches. The germline gives CDR1 MDHEN, CDR2 SYDVKM. The CDR3 contains 14 residues.

The chain uses TRBV25-1 and TRBJ1-5; a weak D match, TRBD1 (5 bases). Germline loops: CDR1 MGHDK, CDR2 SYGVNS. The CDR3 is 12 residues long. The germline V and J ends were trimmed by 4 bases and 6 bases, with 7 bases remaining between them. The DNA of the CDR3 is TGTGCCAGCAGTGCAGGGTTTCAGCCCCAGCATTTT. This codes for CASSAGFQPQHF.

CDR3 DNA sequence: TGTGCCAGCTCACCGGACATCTCCTACGAGCAGTACTTC. Its translation is CASSPDISYEQYF. This rearrangement joins TRBV18 to TRBJ2-7, with a tentative D call TRBD1 (5 bases). Per the germline V gene, CDR1 is KGHSH and CDR2 is LQKENI. The germline V and J ends were trimmed by 3 bases and 0 bases, with 6 bases remaining between them. This CDR3 comprises 13 residues.

The chain uses TRBV30 and TRBJ2-7; D is perhaps TRBD2 (5 bases). Trimming took 3 bases from V and 1 from J, leaving 10 bases between them. CDR3 length: 13 residues. The germline CDR1 and CDR2 sequences are GTSNPN and SVGIG (reference sequence). The CDR3 bases are TGTGCCTGGAGAAGACTACTATCCTACGAGCAGTACTTC. This sequence encodes CAWRRLLSYEQYF.

The chain joins TRBV30 to TRBJ1-1, with a possible D match to TRBD1 (6 bases). CDR3 length equals 12 residues. The V and J ends lost 3 bases and 9 bases respectively, with 14 bases between them. Looked up from germline, CDR1 is GTSNPN and CDR2 is SVGIG (reference sequence). CDR3 nucleotide sequence: TGTGCCTGGAGCCGGCAGGGGAGAAAAGCTTTCTTT. As protein: CAWSRQGRKAFF.

The chain employs TRBV28 and TRBJ1-2, with 12 bases that match TRBD1. The V gene's germline CDR1 is MDHEN and CDR2 SYDVKM. V shed 4 bases and J 2 bases; nucleotides not matched to a gene: 8. CDR3 length equals 17 residues. DNA of the CDR3: TGTGCCAGCAGTTCCGACCGGGACAGGGGGCTGAACTATGGCTACACCTTC. Its translation: CASSSDRDRGLNYGYTF.

This chain uses TRBV5-1 with TRBJ2-6, with 12 bases lining up with TRBD1. V was clipped by 4 bases and J by 2 bases; unmatched bases: 7. In germline, CDR1 is SGHRS, CDR2 YFSETQ. The CDR3 runs to 18 residues. The CDR3 bases are TGCGCCAGCAGCCCACGAGGGACAGGGGGCGCTGGGGCCAACGTCCTGACTTTC. Its protein product is CASSPRGTGGAGANVLTF.

This rearrangement joins TRBV7-9 to TRBJ2-7, with D perhaps matching TRBD1 or TRBD2 (5 bases each). V lost 6 bases and J 6 bases, leaving 21 bases between the germline ends. CDR1 is SEHNR and CDR2 is FQNEAQ in the germline V gene (reference sequence). This CDR3 region has 15 residues. CDR3 protein: CASRGWGKPTGEQYF. CDR3 coding DNA: TGTGCCAGCAGGGGATGGGGGAAGCCAACCGGCGAGCAGTACTTC.

The V gene is TRBV28, the J gene TRBJ2-5; the D is unclear. Trimming stripped 2 bases from V and 4 bases from J, with 8 bases between. The CDR3 consists of 13 residues. Germline values: CDR1 MDHEN, CDR2 SYDVKM. The chain's CDR3 is CASSLRAPETQYF. Written as DNA, the CDR3 is TGTGCCAGCAGTTTAAGGGCTCCAGAGACCCAGTACTTC.

V is TRBV6-1 and J is TRBJ2-5; TRBD2 agrees at 11 bases. The CDR3 consists of 18 residues. Germline lookup yields CDR1 MNHNS and CDR2 SASEGT. V was clipped by 0 bases and J by 4 bases; unmatched bases: 10. The DNA for the CDR3 is TGTGCCAGCAGTGAAGCGCTATCTAGCGGGAGGAGGCGAGAGACCCAGTACTTC. It yields the protein CASSEALSSGRRRETQYF.

The V and J genes are TRBV18 and TRBJ2-1; D might be TRBD1 (6 bases). Trimming removed 2 bases from V and 9 bases from J, with 11 bases in between. The CDR3 is 13 residues long. CDR1 is KGHSH and CDR2 is LQKENI in the germline V gene. The CDR3 DNA follows: TGTGCCAGCTCACCAAGGGGGTTCGGTGAGCAGTTCTTC. Translated: CASSPRGFGEQFF.

This chain joins TRBV11-1 and TRBJ2-5, with D possibly being TRBD1 (6 bases). There are 14 residues in the CDR3. The ends were cut back, 1 base at V and 5 bases at J, with 11 bases in the middle. Germline lookup yields CDR1 SGHAT and CDR2 FQDESV (reference sequence). The CDR3 sequence is CASSLEGGRETQYF. The CDR3 DNA reads TGTGCCAGCAGCTTAGAAGGGGGACGGGAGACCCAGTACTTC.

V and J are TRBV6-1 and TRBJ2-7; D not certain. The germline V gene encodes CDR1 MNHNS and CDR2 SASEGT. V gave up 0 bases and J gave up 10 bases, with 10 bases separating them. This CDR3 comprises 12 residues. CDR3 nucleotides: TGTGCCAGCAGTGAAGCGCTTTTACTACAGTACTTC. This translates into CASSEALLLQYF.

This clone was observed once. This rearrangement joins TRBV5-1 to TRBJ2-2; D may be TRBD1 (5 bases). Trimming removed 0 bases at V and 0 bases at J, with 15 bases between. From germline, CDR1 is SGHRS and CDR2 YFSETQ. The CDR3 sequence is 18 residues long. In DNA, the CDR3 is TGCGCCAGCAGCTTGGCTACAGGAACCTTCGCGAACACCGGGGAGCTGTTTTTT. Translation: CASSLATGTFANTGELFF.